The clone carrying this TCR beta chain occurred once. Its antigen is still unknown. This sample is drawn from a study of CD8+ T cells in alopecia areata. RNA was isolated and reverse transcribed to cDNA, the sequencing template. Some clones are missing from TCRdb's copy, which holds only in-frame ones; the method was immunoSEQ multiplex PCR. The table includes under 150,000 clones, 82% detected once. Study-level points and caveats: Scalp clonality and expanded CD8+ clones among the top 100 were significantly decreased by tofacitinib.

CDR3 length: 15 amino acids. Germline CDR1 and CDR2: KGHSH and LQKENI. The ends were cut back, 8 bases at V and 5 bases at J, with 21 bases in the middle. Treatment here: oral pan-JAK inhibitor, 5-10 mg twice daily. It was from alopecia areata patients that lesional scalp punch biopsies and peripheral blood were collected. The receptor was isolated from a human donor with alopecia areata. Sample: CD8+ T cells sorted from blood, taken at week 4, from a patient treated with tofacitinib. The rearrangement links TRBV18 to TRBJ2-5; possible D gene TRBD2, 5 bases. The CDR3 coding sequence is TGTGCCAGCACAGTTTCCGGCGGGCCTCCCGAGACCCAGTACTTC. Its protein product is CASTVSGGPPETQYF.